This entry lists 2 T cell receptor beta chains sequenced from one sample in a study of blood T cell repertoires in COVID-19. Profiling relied on immunoSEQ multiplex PCR, and the TCRdb table lists in-frame clones only, not all of them. Found here are more than 200,000 clones, about 89% of them singletons; the top ten hold around 4%. Sequencing was carried out using PBMCs or T cells enriched from blood (not recorded which). These receptors came from a woman aged 30 to 39 who had recovered from COVID-19.

This chain links TRBV4-3 with TRBJ2-2, with D unresolved. The CDR3 extends over 13 amino acids. V gave up 0 bases and J gave up 6 bases, with 5 bases separating them. Germline loops: CDR1 LGHNA, CDR2 YSLEER. DNA of the CDR3: TGCGCCAGCAGCCAAGATACGGCCGGGGAGCTGTTTTTT. It encodes CASSQDTAGELFF.

The gene calls are TRBV18 and TRBJ1-5; 8 bases line up with TRBD1. The CDR3 runs to 12 residues. Trimming took 5 bases from V and 7 from J; bases not matched to a gene: 1. CDR1 is KGHSH, CDR2 LQKENI, per germline. For the CDR3, the DNA is TGTGCCAGCTCAGACAGGGGACAGCCCCAGCATTTT. The encoded protein is CASSDRGQPQHF.